A selection of T cell receptor beta chains follows, all from one sample in a study of OX40 agonist ivuxolimab in advanced cancers. Some clones are missing from TCRdb's copy, which holds only in-frame ones; the method was immunoSEQ multiplex PCR. The repertoire consists of about 35,000 clones, with around 80% occurring once and the leading ten covering around 2.5%. Specimen: CD4+ or CD8+ T cells sorted from blood, collected in a trial of the OX40 agonist ivuxolimab. The receptors come from an adult with an advanced solid tumor such as melanoma, head and neck, liver or kidney cancer. Each CDR3 is given without its conserved first and last residue.

TRBV5-1	TRBJ2-7	ASSLAATSGVGEQY
TRBV30	TRBJ1-2	AWSLLLSRTGRGYT
TRBV5-1	TRBJ2-2	ASSFKQGTGELF
TRBV28	TRBJ2-7	ASSGGYSYEQY
TRBV19	TRBJ2-2	ASSITRNTGELF
TRBV4-1	TRBJ2-2	ASSPPRGDSNTGELF
TRBV11-2	TRBJ2-2	ASSLGPSTGELF
TRBV2	TRBJ1-5	ASSVGTGGQPQH
TRBV30	TRBJ2-5	AWSVFQGVKTQY
TRBV18	TRBJ1-3	ASGPTGRAGNTIY
TRBV25-1	TRBJ2-3	ASSAGTDTQY
TRBV4-1	TRBJ2-5	ASAEAGVSQETQY
TRBV5-6	TRBJ2-1	ASSLVALTMSYNEQF
TRBV7-3	TRBJ2-5	ASSLGGTEHETQY
TRBV11-2	TRBJ2-1	ASSLARRGEQF
TRBV27	TRBJ1-5	ASSVAGTRAPQH
TRBV19	TRBJ2-5	ASSMGGLAQETQY
TRBV6-5	TRBJ2-7	ASSYTRATYEQY
TRBV2	TRBJ1-2	ASSEKGYT
TRBV2	TRBJ1-2	ASRPGTAYGYT
TRBV7-9	TRBJ1-1	ASSLKGGDTEAF
TRBV6-1	TRBJ1-2	ASSESPQGGYGYT
TRBV5-4	TRBJ2-2	ASSLEAINTGELF
TRBV6-5	TRBJ1-5	ASSYSGRSNQPQH
TRBV6-5	TRBJ1-5	ASSRDRHQPQH
TRBV18	TRBJ2-7	ASSPNGQASTYEQY
TRBV7-2	TRBJ2-7	ASSLGEPYEQY
TRBV11-2	TRBJ2-1	ASSPLRSSYNEQF
TRBV30	TRBJ2-7	AWAETGTLSYEQY
TRBV4-3	TRBJ1-1	ASSRNRKNTEAF
TRBV6-5	TRBJ2-7	AARKGGISYEQY